This TCR beta chain was documented in a study of CD8 T cells in Susac syndrome. The CDR3 has 13 amino acids. In germline, CDR1 is DFQATT, CDR2 SNEGSKA (reference sequence). Trimming took 3 bases from V and 5 from J, leaving 11 bases between them. With random hexamers, roughly 0.45 to 1 ug RNA was reverse transcribed. In TCRdb, the immunoSEQ multiplex PCR reads were re-called with MiXCR into one record per CDR3 protein. The data contain under 200,000 distinct CDR3 sequences, around 95% of them singletons. The clonotype originates from a human donor with Susac syndrome. Sequenced material: CD4+ T cells from PBMCs. This chain joins TRBV20-1 and TRBJ1-5, with a tentative D call TRBD1 (6 bases). Here the CDR3 DNA reads TGCAGTGCTAGGAACAGGGAATATCAGCCCCAGCATTTT. Protein product: CSARNREYQPQHF.